The next 17 T cell receptor beta chains were all read from a single sample in a study of monozygotic twins with inflammatory bowel disease. For each CDR3 protein, TCRdb gives one entry from its re-call of the 5' RACE reads, without DNA. This repertoire includes some 440,000 distinct CDR3 sequences. Sequenced: blood. The receptors here all came from a human donor with ulcerative colitis or Crohn's disease, or a healthy co-twin of an affected twin (not recorded which).

The chain combines TRBV7-9 with TRBJ1-5; TCRdb selects TRBD1, and the lack of DNA leaves this call unchecked. The CDR3 is 17 residues long. The V gene's germline CDR1 is SEHNR and CDR2 FQNEAQ (reference sequence). CDR3 sequence reads: CASSLAGRDRVGQPQHF.

The chain combines TRBV18 with TRBJ1-5; the TCRdb call, TRBD1, lacks DNA for checking. The CDR3 loop spans 15 amino acids. Germline assignment: CDR1 KGHSH and CDR2 LQKENI. The CDR3: CASSPVEGKGQPQHF. The full variable domain, completed using reference TRBV18 and TRBJ1-5, is NAGVMQNPRHLVRRRGQEARLRCSPMKGHSHVYWYRQLPEEGLKFMVYLQKENIIDESGMPKERFSAEFPKEGPSILRIQQVVRGDSAAYFCASSPVEGKGQPQHFGDGTRLSIL.

V and J are TRBV7-9 and TRBJ2-6; absent DNA, TCRdb's TRBD1 call cannot be checked. Germline V lookup: CDR1 SEHNR, CDR2 FQNEAQ (reference sequence). This CDR3 is 16 amino acids long. The CDR3 loop is CASSFGGPSGANVLTF.

V is TRBV29-1 and J is TRBJ2-2. Per germline, CDR1 SQVTM and CDR2 ANQGSEA. This CDR3 spans 11 amino acids. The CDR3 loop reads CSVKGAGELFF.

This chain links TRBV6-1 with TRBJ2-7; TCRdb's D call, TRBD1, is unchecked because there is no DNA. CDR1 is MNHNS, CDR2 SASEGT, per germline. The length of the CDR3 is 15 residues. CDR3 protein: CASSDLTGSFHEQYF.

The gene calls are TRBV7-9 and TRBJ2-3; checking the TCRdb D call of TRBD2 is not possible without DNA. The CDR3 runs to 16 residues. Germline CDR1 SEHNR, CDR2 FQNEAQ (reference sequence). The CDR3: CASSLFGGLTTDTQYF.

CDR3 sequence: CASSLPRLAGLQETQYF. The gene calls are TRBV7-6 and TRBJ2-5; as DNA is missing, the TRBD2 call by TCRdb cannot be tested. The CDR3 totals 17 residues. CDR1 is SGHVS and CDR2 is FNYEAQ in the germline V gene.

This chain connects TRBV12-3 or TRBV12-4 to TRBJ2-7; TCRdb designates TRBD1, a call that cannot be tested without DNA. This CDR3 has 16 amino acids. The CDR3 spells CASRLGPRQGANEQYF.

The CDR3 loop reads CASNRPPSYNEQFF. The chain joins TRBV28 to TRBJ2-1; TCRdb's D gene call, TRBD1, goes unchecked for lack of DNA. The CDR3 sequence is 14 residues long. CDR1 MDHEN and CDR2 SYDVKM come from the germline V gene. The variable domain in full, with the rest retrieved from reference TRBV28 and TRBJ2-1, is DVKVTQSSRYLVKRTGEKVFLECVQDMDHENMFWYRQDPGLGLRLIYFSYDVKMKEKGDIPEGYSVSREKKERFSLILESASTNQTSMYLCASNRPPSYNEQFFGPGTRLTVL.

This chain uses TRBV7-2 with TRBJ2-3; TCRdb names TRBD1, which stays unverified in the absence of DNA. CDR3 size: 14 residues. From germline, CDR1 is SGHTA and CDR2 FQGNSA. CDR3: CASSLNRNTDTQYF.

The V call is TRBV7-3, the J call TRBJ2-1; TCRdb outputs TRBD2, but without DNA this stays unchecked. Germline CDR1 is SGHTA and CDR2 is FQGTGA. The CDR3 is made up of 15 amino acids. CDR3 loop: CASSSHGLGRNEQFF.

The chain is built from TRBV6-5 and TRBJ2-5; lacking DNA, the TRBD1 call made by TCRdb goes unchecked. Germline loops: CDR1 MNHEY, CDR2 SVGAGI. This CDR3 is 13 amino acids long. The chain's CDR3 is CATRQVLQETQYF.

CDR3 residues: CASSKISAGVIYEQYF. This chain joins TRBV21-1 and TRBJ2-7; TCRdb gives TRBD1 as the D gene, but with no DNA this cannot be confirmed. TRBV21-1 is a known pseudogene. The CDR3 runs 16 residues.

V is TRBV11-1 and J is TRBJ2-1. Germline V gene lookup returns CDR1 SGHAT and CDR2 FQDESV (reference sequence). CDR3 length equals 13 residues. CDR3 in amino acids: CASRDGFYNEQFF.

The chain recombines TRBV4-1 with TRBJ2-2; TCRdb's D gene call, TRBD1, goes unchecked for lack of DNA. Germline values: CDR1 MGHRA, CDR2 YSYEKL. The CDR3 has 21 residues. Here the CDR3 reads CASSQDQAPIGVGLSTGELFF.

The J gene is TRBJ1-4, the V gene TRBV7-9; the D call from TCRdb, TRBD1, cannot be confirmed without DNA. CDR1 and CDR2 (germline): SEHNR, FQNEAQ (reference sequence). This CDR3 region has 15 residues. The CDR3 loop reads CASSSLRGLHEKLFF.

The rearrangement joins TRBV12-3 or TRBV12-4 to TRBJ2-3. This CDR3 is 14 amino acids long. The chain's CDR3 is CASTSSGYTDTQYF.